These 32 T cell receptor beta chains were sequenced from one sample in a study of shared clonotypes between healthy human individuals (dated by TCRdb to the early 2020s). The library came from the immunoSEQ multiplex PCR assay. Here the immuneACCESS table is served through TCRdb, limited to in-frame sequences with V and J called. Missing clones are a known gap in these copies; in checked studies unresolved V genes cover under half, and the rest lacks a known reason. Within this sample are about 2.3 million clones, with approximately 95% of them counted one time only. Together, the top ten hold about 0.41% of the sample. Sample: naive CD4+ T cells from PBMCs. The cell subset or site tag for this specimen amounts to: CD45RA+ positively selected. The receptors derive from a man between 18 and 35 years old in good health. Some clones in this sample may be carry-over from other donors' samples.

The chain carries TRBV9 and TRBJ1-5; TRBD1 might be the D (6 bases). Germline V gives CDR1 SGDLS, CDR2 YYNGEE. The V end lost 4 bases, the J end lost 7 bases, and 12 bases lay between the germline ends. CDR3 size: 13 residues. As DNA, the CDR3 is TGTGCCAGCAGCTTACAGGGCGGACAGCCCCAGCATTTT. This codes for CASSLQGGQPQHF.

V and J are TRBV9 and TRBJ2-2, with 14 bases lining up with TRBD2. The V gene's germline CDR1 is SGDLS and CDR2 YYNGEE. The CDR3 spans 15 residues. The V segment lost 3 bases and the J segment 6 bases; nucleotides outside the gene matches: 1. The CDR3 region has the DNA TGTGCCAGCAGCGCGACTAGCGGGAGGGCCGGGGAGCTGTTTTTT. Translating it yields CASSATSGRAGELFF.

V is TRBV11-2 and J is TRBJ1-1, with no clear D. V was trimmed by 6 bases and J by 0 bases, leaving 8 bases between them. The germline V gene encodes CDR1 SGHAT and CDR2 FQNNGV. The CDR3 has 13 amino acids. The CDR3 DNA sequence: TGTGCCAGCAGGCGAGGACTGAACACTGAAGCTTTCTTT. This gives the protein CASRRGLNTEAFF.

This chain uses TRBV19 with TRBJ1-4; D is possibly TRBD1 (6 bases). Germline V gene data show CDR1 as LNHDA and CDR2 as SQIVND (reference sequence). The ends were cut back, 7 bases at V and 6 bases at J, with 15 bases in the middle. CDR3 length: 14 amino acids. The CDR3 sequence is CASTLGGGDEKLFF. The DNA of the CDR3 is TGTGCCAGTACCTTGGGCGGGGGCGATGAAAAACTGTTTTTT.

V gene TRBV28 combines with J gene TRBJ2-3; TRBD1 might be the D (5 bases). V was trimmed by 5 bases and J by 11 bases, leaving 14 bases between them. This CDR3 has 12 residues. The V gene's germline CDR1 is MDHEN and CDR2 SYDVKM. This chain's CDR3 is CASSQGWHMQYF. CDR3 DNA sequence: TGTGCCAGCAGTCAGGGTTGGCATATGCAGTATTTT.

The J gene is TRBJ2-1, the V gene TRBV5-6; D is undetermined. CDR3 length: 14 residues. Trimming removed 0 bases at V and 4 bases at J, with 8 bases between. Germline V CDR1 and CDR2: SGHDT, YYEEEE. DNA of the CDR3: TGTGCCAGCAGCTTGGGGCTTCTTTACAATGAGCAGTTCTTC. It translates to CASSLGLLYNEQFF.

V and J are TRBV29-1 and TRBJ1-2, with TRBD1 matching over 7 bases. CDR3 length: 14 amino acids. V shed 6 bases and J 5 bases; nucleotides not matched to a gene: 12. CDR1 and CDR2 from the germline V gene are SQVTM and ANQGSEA. CDR3 in DNA: TGCAGCGTAGAAAGCCGGGACAGCTCATATGGCTACACCTTC. Encoded protein: CSVESRDSSYGYTF.

V gene TRBV6-5 combines with J gene TRBJ2-3, with D possibly matching TRBD1 (5 bases). Germline V gene lookup returns CDR1 MNHEY and CDR2 SVGAGI. Deletions cut 2 bases from V and 0 bases from J, with 12 bases between. This CDR3 has 16 amino acids. The CDR3 loop is CASSYDRPRSTDTQYF. In DNA form, the CDR3 reads TGTGCCAGCAGTTACGACAGACCCAGGAGCACAGATACGCAGTATTTT.

For this clone: Other DNA sequences in the sample encode the same CDR3. The chain recombines TRBV10-3 with TRBJ2-3, with D tentatively TRBD1 or TRBD2 (5 bases each). CDR1 and CDR2 (germline): ENHRY, SYGVKD. The CDR3 is 12 residues long. The germline V and J ends were trimmed by 8 bases and 2 bases, with 8 bases remaining between them. The CDR3 region is CAIGGSTDTQYF. The CDR3 DNA sequence: TGTGCCATCGGGGGTTCCACAGATACGCAGTATTTT.

This chain uses TRBV5-1 with TRBJ2-5; possible D gene TRBD2, 5 bases. This CDR3 has 16 amino acids. Per germline, CDR1 SGHRS and CDR2 YFSETQ. Trimming stripped 4 bases from V and 1 base from J, with 17 bases between. CDR3 sequence: CASSPREGSAQETQYF. In DNA form, the CDR3 reads TGCGCCAGCAGCCCGAGGGAAGGGTCTGCCCAAGAGACCCAGTACTTC.

The chain couples TRBV18 to TRBJ2-3, with 10 bases identical to TRBD2. The CDR3 covers 22 residues. Germline CDR1 reads KGHSH; CDR2 reads LQKENI. V was pared by 0 bases and J by 0 bases, with 18 bases of the junction left unmatched. CDR3 residues: CASSPPRGTSGKTFISTDTQYF. The CDR3 DNA reads as TGTGCCAGCTCACCACCGAGGGGAACTAGCGGGAAAACATTCATTAGCACAGATACGCAGTATTTT. Drawing the rest from reference TRBV18 and TRBJ2-3, the complete variable domain is NAGVMQNPRHLVRRRGQEARLRCSPMKGHSHVYWYRQLPEEGLKFMVYLQKENIIDESGMPKERFSAEFPKEGPSILRIQQVVRGDSAAYFCASSPPRGTSGKTFISTDTQYFGPGTRLTVL.

The chain couples TRBV5-1 to TRBJ1-1; the D gene is possibly TRBD1 (5 bases). Trimming shortened V by 6 bases and J by 4 bases, and 16 bases separated the two germline ends. Germline V gives CDR1 SGHRS, CDR2 YFSETQ. The CDR3 loop spans 14 amino acids. CDR3 DNA: TGCGCCAGCAAGACAGCGACCTTAGCCACTGAAGCTTTCTTT. It is translated as CASKTATLATEAFF.

The rearrangement uses TRBV7-2 and TRBJ1-3; the D gene is possibly TRBD1 (5 bases). The V end was cut by 0 bases, the J end by 8 bases, with 17 bases between. This CDR3 is 16 amino acids long. Germline assignment: CDR1 SGHTA and CDR2 FQGNSA. In DNA, the CDR3 is TGTGCCAGCAGCTTAGCTGGCAGGGCTTTAGGAGACACCATATATTTT. It specifies CASSLAGRALGDTIYF.

The chain has TRBV28 and TRBJ2-1; no clear D. CDR1 MDHEN and CDR2 SYDVKM come from the germline V gene. The CDR3 length is 11 residues. The V and J ends lost 7 bases and 7 bases respectively, with 8 bases between them. In DNA form, the CDR3 reads TGTGCCAGCACGAACGAAAATGAGCAGTTCTTC. It encodes CASTNENEQFF.

With regard to this clone: Other DNA sequences within the sample encode an identical CDR3. The chain has TRBV9 and TRBJ1-4; unclear D gene. The germline CDR1 and CDR2 sequences are SGDLS and YYNGEE. This CDR3 comprises 17 residues. V lost 0 bases and J lost 0, with 12 bases in between. The CDR3 protein is CASSVDGRVATNEKLFF. In nucleotides, the CDR3 is TGTGCCAGCAGCGTAGACGGCAGAGTCGCAACTAATGAAAAACTGTTTTTT.

J is TRBJ1-2 and V is TRBV6-1; weak D call: TRBD1 (6 bases). The CDR3 has 14 residues. Trimming pared 0 bases from V and 8 bases from J, leaving 13 bases between. The germline CDR1 and CDR2 sequences are MNHNS and SASEGT. Written as DNA, the CDR3 is TGTGCCAGCAGTGAAGCGTACAGGGCCGGGGGCTACACCTTC. Translation gives CASSEAYRAGGYTF.

This chain links TRBV14 with TRBJ1-2, with 8 bases identical to TRBD1. Germline V gives CDR1 SGHDN, CDR2 FVKESK. V lost 6 bases, J lost 8 bases, and 11 bases stayed unmatched. There are 14 residues in the CDR3. Here the CDR3 reads CASRTTGGNRGYTF. CDR3 bases: TGTGCCAGCAGAACAACAGGGGGGAATAGGGGCTACACCTTC.

The CDR3 region is CASSLKQLTDTQYF. CDR3 DNA: TGTGCCAGCAGCTTAAAACAATTGACGGATACGCAGTATTTT. The genes are TRBV11-2 and TRBJ2-3, with unresolved D. V was shortened by 2 bases and J by 6 bases, with 12 bases between the two germline ends. The CDR3 runs 14 residues. The germline CDR1 and CDR2 sequences are SGHAT and FQNNGV.

The gene calls are TRBV6-6 and TRBJ2-2; no clear D gene. The CDR3 has 16 amino acids. V dropped 6 bases and J dropped 5 bases, with 19 bases sitting between them. Germline values: CDR1 MNHNY, CDR2 SVGAGI (reference sequence). The CDR3 DNA reads as TGTGCCAGCAGCGAGAATTACCCCGGTCGGACCGGGGAGCTGTTTTTT. Amino acids: CASSENYPGRTGELFF.

The chain recombines TRBV28 with TRBJ1-4; TRBD1 might be the D (6 bases). Trimming shortened V by 7 bases and J by 8 bases, and 17 bases separated the two germline ends. Germline lookup yields CDR1 MDHEN and CDR2 SYDVKM. The CDR3 contains 14 residues. The CDR3 protein is CASNSPGHLEKLFF. The CDR3 nucleotides read TGTGCCAGCAATTCCCCGGGACATCTCGAAAAACTGTTTTTT. The complete variable domain, with remaining parts taken from reference TRBV28 and TRBJ1-4, reads DVKVTQSSRYLVKRTGEKVFLECVQDMDHENMFWYRQDPGLGLRLIYFSYDVKMKEKGDIPEGYSVSREKKERFSLILESASTNQTSMYLCASNSPGHLEKLFFGSGTQLSVL.

V and J are TRBV6-6 and TRBJ2-7, with 10 bases that match TRBD2. V dropped 2 bases and J dropped 5; count of bases not matched to a gene: 9. This CDR3 spans 16 amino acids. Per germline, CDR1 MNHNY and CDR2 SVGAGI (reference sequence). The CDR3 DNA is TGTGCCAGCAGTTACCGGAGTAGCGGGAGGTCCGACGAGCAGTACTTC. Residues: CASSYRSSGRSDEQYF.

The V call is TRBV28, the J call TRBJ2-7; TRBD2 might be the D (5 bases). Trimming took off 3 bases at V and 4 bases at J, with 13 bases between the two ends. Germline assignment: CDR1 MDHEN and CDR2 SYDVKM. This CDR3 comprises 14 residues. The CDR3 is CASSFLDPGYEQYF. The CDR3 bases are TGTGCCAGCAGTTTTTTAGACCCGGGATACGAGCAGTACTTC.

The chain couples TRBV28 to TRBJ2-6, with unresolved D. The V and J ends lost 8 bases and 4 bases respectively, with 12 bases between them. The CDR3 loop spans 14 amino acids. Germline V gives CDR1 MDHEN, CDR2 SYDVKM. The CDR3 loop is CASRPSPGANVLTF. The CDR3 region has the DNA TGTGCCAGCCGCCCATCACCCGGGGCCAACGTCCTGACTTTC.

The rearrangement joins TRBV7-2 to TRBJ1-1; D gene uncertain. This CDR3 has 13 residues. V lost 0 bases and J 7 bases, leaving 9 bases between the germline ends. Germline V lookup: CDR1 SGHTA, CDR2 FQGNSA. The CDR3 spells CASSLAIVSEAFF. In DNA form, the CDR3 reads TGTGCCAGCAGCTTAGCTATAGTCAGTGAAGCTTTCTTT.

The V call is TRBV30, the J call TRBJ2-1; 9 positions match TRBD2. V shed 2 bases and J 7 bases; nucleotides not matched to a gene: 12. CDR3 length equals 16 residues. CDR1 is GTSNPN and CDR2 is SVGIG in the germline V gene (reference sequence). The chain's CDR3 is CAWSRGGSGSLNEQFF. In nucleotides, the CDR3 is TGTGCCTGGAGTCGAGGGGGTAGCGGGAGTTTGAATGAGCAGTTCTTC.

The V call is TRBV12-5, the J call TRBJ1-2; 11 bases align to TRBD1. V dropped 5 bases and J dropped 8; count of bases not matched to a gene: 4. The V gene's germline CDR1 is LGHNT and CDR2 FRNRAP. This CDR3 spans 13 amino acids. DNA of the CDR3: TGTGCTAGTGGTGGACAGGGGGCAGGGGGCTACACCTTC. It yields the protein CASGGQGAGGYTF.

The chain recombines TRBV2 with TRBJ2-1; maybe TRBD2 (6 bases). The CDR3 is 12 residues long. V shed 4 bases and J shed 10 bases, with 11 bases lying between them. Per germline, CDR1 SNHLY and CDR2 FYNNEI. The CDR3 DNA reads TGTGCCAGCAGTGTGGAGGGTGGGGAGCAGTTCTTC. Encoded protein: CASSVEGGEQFF.

This clone occurred once. The rearrangement uses TRBV4-1 and TRBJ2-2; 8 bases align to TRBD1. This CDR3 is built from 16 residues. The trim removed 0 bases at V and 1 base at J, leaving 1 base unmatched. Looked up from germline, CDR1 is MGHRA and CDR2 is YSYEKL. The CDR3 region is CASSQDGQGNTGELFF. The CDR3 region has the DNA TGCGCCAGCAGCCAAGATGGACAGGGGAACACCGGGGAGCTGTTTTTT.

The chain links TRBV27 to TRBJ2-7; 11 bases fit TRBD2. CDR1 is MNHEY and CDR2 is SMNVEV in the germline V gene (reference sequence). J gave up 5 bases and V 2 bases, and 5 bases lay outside the gene matches. This CDR3 is built from 15 residues. For the CDR3, the DNA is TGTGCCAGCAGTTTAACTAGCGGGAGTAGGAACGAGCAGTACTTC. Its translation: CASSLTSGSRNEQYF.

V and J are TRBV28 and TRBJ1-1; tentatively, D is TRBD1 (5 bases). Germline lookup yields CDR1 MDHEN and CDR2 SYDVKM. V lost 3 bases to trimming and J lost 4 bases, with 15 bases between them. The CDR3 length is 15 residues. The CDR3 reads CASSFESGWGTEAFF. For the CDR3, the DNA is TGTGCCAGCAGTTTTGAGTCAGGGTGGGGCACTGAAGCTTTCTTT.

The rearrangement joins TRBV7-2 to TRBJ2-1; 8 bases align to TRBD2. The CDR3 length is 16 residues. Germline CDR1 reads SGHTA; CDR2 reads FQGNSA. V dropped 4 bases and J dropped 7; count of bases not matched to a gene: 12. CDR3 amino acids: CASSSRRSGSWNEQFF. The CDR3 DNA reads TGTGCCAGCAGCTCCCGTAGGAGCGGGAGCTGGAATGAGCAGTTCTTC.

Note on this clone: The same CDR3 is also encoded by other DNA sequences in this sample. The rearrangement uses TRBV5-1 and TRBJ1-3; 7 nucleotides agree with TRBD1. The CDR3 is 16 amino acids. The J segment lost 0 bases and the V segment lost 0 bases, leaving 3 bases of the junction unmatched. Germline CDR1 is SGHRS and CDR2 is YFSETQ. The CDR3 protein is CASSLAGQSSGNTIYF. In nucleotides, the CDR3 is TGCGCCAGCAGCTTGGCGGGACAGAGCTCTGGAAACACCATATATTTT.